This TCR beta chain is from a study of CD8+CD57+ T cells in acquired aplastic anemia (dated by TCRdb to 2016 to 2019). At the level of the whole study: Extracted DNA from sorted CD4+ and CD8+ cells averaged about 3 ug, ranging from roughly 0.17 to 27.4 ug. Healthy donor samples averaged roughly 10 million reads for CD4+ and roughly 12 million for CD8+ cells.

In the study, sorted CD4+ and CD8+ blood T cells from patients with severe aplastic anemia and from healthy subjects underwent deep sequencing of TCR repertoires. Ficoll-Paque density gradient centrifugation was used to isolate peripheral blood mononuclear cells. Before DNA extraction, CD4+ and CD8+ T cells were sorted by FACS or by magnetic beads. This clonotype was found a few times. Its antigen is unknown. No quality values exist for individual bases; no much larger clone is one base distant. Study-wide conclusions, independent of this receptor: CD8+ Simpson's diversity did not differ significantly between patients and healthy controls (P=0.060). About 30 CD8+ CDR3 sequences were found to be shared between patients and controls, but these sequences appeared to be highly expressed in patients and within the immunodominant clones of the patients.

Genomic DNA served as template for TCR beta VDJ combination and CDR3 sequence profiling. TCR repertoire sequencing was run on an Illumina HiSeq 2000. The authors' analysis ran thus. Repertoires were assessed using TRBV/TRBJ rearrangement plots, CDR3 size and DJ length profiles, and Simpson's diversity index. Whichever DNA sequence was most abundant in the deep sequencing data was defined as the immunodominant clone. CDR3 amino acid sequences were checked for sharing across subjects and were also compared against the VDJdb database and published repertoires. TCRdb trimmed public reads at Q25 via fastp, called clones via MiXCR and kept in-frame beta chains. Each CDR3 protein appears once, grouped with its most common genes and DNA. The V and J calls come from TCRdb's annotation, not from the publication. This sample has about 110,000 distinct CDR3 sequences in its table, and 51% of those were observed once. Together, the top ten hold roughly 31% of the sample.

CDR1 ENHRY and CDR2 SYGVKD were looked up in the germline V gene. Counted from cysteine to phenylalanine, this CDR3 has 13 amino acids. CDR3 DNA only is kept here, 39 bases in frame from base 1. V is reduced by 7 bases and J by 3 bases, leaving a spacing of 12 bases between them. The sequence is built from TRBV10-3 and TRBJ1-2; no D gene can be assigned with confidence. Material for sequencing was sorted CD4+, CD8+, or CD8+CD57+ T cells (not recorded which) from PBMCs. The origin of this receptor is a human donor in good health, serving as a control. The CDR3 protein is CAITQAMDYGYTF. The nucleotide sequence is given as TGTGCCATCACCCAAGCCATGGACTATGGCTACACCTTC.